The clone carrying this TCR beta chain was recorded only once. An end of the junction differs from the germline gene, which may be a read error. The data were taken from a study of tumor and adjacent non-tumor tissue in lung cancer. The template was RNA from unsorted bulk tissue. More than 3 cm separated this lung sample from the edge of the tumor. The V gene's germline CDR1 is SGHVS and CDR2 FQNEAQ. CDR3 length: 15 amino acids. Three rounds of nested PCR, following a modified ARM-PCR protocol, produced the TCRbeta library. TCRdb fed the multiplex PCR reads into MiXCR, producing one record per CDR3 protein. There are some 100,000 distinct CDR3 sequences in the sample; about 64% occur only once, and around a fifth lies in the top ten.

The rearrangement links TRBV7-8 to TRBJ2-3, with TRBD1 matching 8 bases. The receptor was derived from a man aged 55 to 70 with non-small cell lung cancer. The sequencing sample was made of distant non-tumor lung tissue. The CDR3, as DNA: TGTGCCAGCATGAAACAGGGGGTTAGCACAGATGCGCAGTATTTT. It is translated as CASMKQGVSTDAQYF.